This T cell receptor (beta chain) was sequenced during a study of blood T cell repertoires in COVID-19. The wider study: Italy, Spain and the United States were the sources of the convalescent and acute COVID-19 samples. In each case, the material was cDNA or gDNA derived from T cells, B-cell-depleted T cells, or PBMCs.

Original data processing: Estimation of nucleated cell counts relied on the amplification of reference gene primers. Assay: immunoSEQ multiplex PCR; the TCRdb copy retains only in-frame clones and omits some. V and J calls and clone size follow that table, whereas D and trimming were derived from the DNA. The sample shows about 480,000 clones, approximately 88% of them seen only once. The Seattle site enrolled patients during active infection and followed them longitudinally. Specimen: peripheral blood. The clonotype comes from a woman between 45 and 65 years old with COVID-19, enrolled during active disease.

In DNA, the CDR3 is TGTGCCAGCAGCCCCCGGTCCTACGAGCAGTACTTC. Translated: CASSPRSYEQYF. The chain joins TRBV11-3 to TRBJ2-7; no clear D. CDR1 is SGHNT, CDR2 YENEEA, per germline. The CDR3 is 12 residues long. Trimming shortened V by 5 bases and J by 1 base, and 6 bases separated the two germline ends.